This is a list of T cell receptor beta chains from one sample in a study of OX40 agonist ivuxolimab in advanced cancers. Profiling relied on immunoSEQ multiplex PCR, and the TCRdb table lists in-frame clones only, not all of them. The data hold 76,000 or so clones, with nearly 95% observed a single time. Sequencing used CD4+ or CD8+ T cells sorted from blood, obtained in a trial of the OX40 agonist ivuxolimab. These receptors were obtained from an adult with an advanced solid tumor such as melanoma, head and neck, liver or kidney cancer. The CDR3 runs from the conserved cysteine through the conserved F or W. D genes are given only for firm matches. The listing skips clone size in some rows; elsewhere it reads once, few, many or a size class.

cdr3_aa cdr3_nt d_call j_call v_call clone_size
CASSQAGQLYGYTF TGCGCCAGCAGCCAGGCGGGACAGCTCTATGGCTACACCTTC TRBD1 TRBJ1-2 TRBV4-1 few
CARALQGPSSYEQYF TGTGCCAGAGCCCTACAGGGGCCCAGCTCCTACGAGCAGTACTTC - TRBJ2-7 TRBV7-5 few
CASSLALAFEDLNTEAFF TGTGCCAGCAGCTTAGCGCTGGCTTTTGAGGACCTTAACACTGAAGCTTTCTTT - TRBJ1-1 TRBV7-2 -
CASSRGTGGAGDGYTF TGTGCCAGCAGCCGAGGCACAGGGGGCGCCGGTGATGGCTACACCTTC TRBD1 TRBJ1-2 TRBV7-8 -
CACLGHSYEQYF TGTGCCTGCCTGGGACATTCCTACGAGCAGTACTTC - TRBJ2-7 TRBV30 once
CANLQGATNEKLFF TGTGCCAACCTACAGGGGGCGACTAATGAAAAACTGTTTTTT TRBD1 TRBJ1-4 TRBV19 -
CASSPRRDPIGLEQYF TGTGCCAGCAGCCCCCGCCGGGACCCGATCGGCCTCGAGCAGTACTTC - TRBJ2-7 TRBV7-9 -
CASSLMRVTEAFF TGTGCCAGCAGTTTGATGAGGGTCACTGAAGCTTTCTTT - TRBJ1-1 TRBV28 -
CASSSTQGFDEQYF TGTGCCAGCAGTTCGACCCAGGGGTTCGACGAGCAGTACTTC - TRBJ2-7 TRBV27 -
CASSVARRGTDSMNTEAFF TGTGCCAGCAGCGTAGCTAGGAGGGGGACCGACAGCATGAACACTGAAGCTTTCTTT - TRBJ1-1 TRBV9 -
CASNQGLSTDTQYF TGTGCCAGTAATCAGGGGCTTAGCACAGATACGCAGTATTTT - TRBJ2-3 TRBV19 -
CASSLTGDYNSPLHF TGTGCCAGCAGCCTGACAGGCGACTATAATTCACCCCTCCACTTT - TRBJ1-6 TRBV28 -
CASMIGLSTEAFF TGTGCCAGCATGATAGGGTTGAGCACTGAAGCTTTCTTT - TRBJ1-1 TRBV6-5 -
CASSEGLAYNEQFF TGTGCCAGCAGCGAAGGACTAGCCTACAATGAGCAGTTCTTC TRBD2 TRBJ2-1 TRBV7-3 once
CATSSGPGDTQYF TGTGCCACCAGCAGTGGGCCGGGAGATACGCAGTATTTT - TRBJ2-3 TRBV15 -